Listed below are T cell receptor beta chains from one sample, sequenced in a study of blood T cells in healthy people across ages. TCRdb re-called the 5' RACE reads with MiXCR, one entry per CDR3 protein. The sample has around 800,000 distinct CDR3 sequences; roughly 50% are singletons. Sequencing was carried out using blood. Receptors were obtained from a man older than 75 in good health. Both conserved end residues are part of each CDR3. A D gene is named only where the DNA matches it firmly. Clone size is stated in some rows and not others, as once, few, many or a class when expanded.

D gene: -
clone size: -
J gene: TRBJ2-5
V gene: TRBV6-6
CDR3 protein: CASSYPGGRETQYF
CDR3 DNA: TGTGCCAGCAGTTATCCCGGGGGAAGAGAGACCCAGTACTTC

D gene: TRBD1
clone size: -
J gene: TRBJ2-2
V gene: TRBV24-1
CDR3 protein: CATSDPAWTGINTGELFF
CDR3 DNA: TGTGCCACCAGTGATCCGGCTTGGACAGGGATTAACACCGGGGAGCTGTTTTTT

D gene: TRBD2
clone size: many
J gene: TRBJ2-1
V gene: TRBV9
CDR3 protein: CASSVGEGRSYNEQFF
CDR3 DNA: TGTGCCAGCAGCGTAGGGGAGGGCCGCTCCTACAATGAGCAGTTCTTC

D gene: -
clone size: -
J gene: TRBJ1-1
V gene: TRBV3-1
CDR3 protein: CASSQGRSLVSTEAFF
CDR3 DNA: TGTGCCAGCAGCCAAGGGCGATCCCTCGTATCAACTGAAGCTTTCTTT

D gene: -
clone size: -
J gene: TRBJ1-2
V gene: TRBV7-9
CDR3 protein: CASLIPSRGSGYTF
CDR3 DNA: TGTGCCAGCCTCATTCCGTCGCGGGGTTCTGGCTACACCTTC

D gene: TRBD2
clone size: -
J gene: TRBJ2-5
V gene: TRBV20-1
CDR3 protein: CSAIIGTSGGQETQYF
CDR3 DNA: TGCAGTGCTATAATTGGGACTAGCGGGGGCCAAGAGACCCAGTACTTC

D gene: TRBD2
clone size: once
J gene: TRBJ2-1
V gene: TRBV20-1
CDR3 protein: CSASSPGTSGRAYEQFF
CDR3 DNA: TGCAGTGCTAGTTCTCCCGGGACTAGCGGGAGGGCCTATGAGCAGTTCTTC

D gene: -
clone size: once
J gene: TRBJ2-4
V gene: TRBV12-3/TRBV12-4
CDR3 protein: CASSPLGIGIQYF
CDR3 DNA: TGTGCCAGCAGCCCTCTGGGGATCGGCATTCAGTACTTC

D gene: TRBD1
clone size: -
J gene: TRBJ1-6
V gene: TRBV5-1
CDR3 protein: CASSEQGDSPLHF
CDR3 DNA: TGCGCCAGCAGCGAACAGGGGGACTCACCCCTCCACTTT

D gene: -
clone size: -
J gene: TRBJ2-1
V gene: TRBV21-1
CDR3 protein: CASSKFLGVCNEQFF
CDR3 DNA: TGTGCCAGCAGCAAATTTCTGGGAGTATGTAATGAGCAGTTCTTC

D gene: -
clone size: -
J gene: TRBJ2-3
V gene: TRBV5-4
CDR3 protein: CASSSLAQHRYAYF
CDR3 DNA: TGTGCCAGCAGCTCTCTAGCGCAGCACAGATACGCGTATTTT

D gene: -
clone size: -
J gene: TRBJ1-1
V gene: TRBV20-1
CDR3 protein: CSARDSRRINTEAFF
CDR3 DNA: TGCAGTGCTAGAGATTCTCGCCGGATTAACACTGAAGCTTTCTTT

D gene: TRBD2
clone size: -
J gene: TRBJ2-5
V gene: TRBV7-7
CDR3 protein: CASSLVAGVRETQYF
CDR3 DNA: TGTGCTAGCAGCTTAGTGGCGGGGGTCAGGGAGACCCAGTACTTC

D gene: -
clone size: few
J gene: TRBJ2-5
V gene: TRBV28
CDR3 protein: CASNKFKLAIQETQYF
CDR3 DNA: TGTGCCAGCAACAAATTCAAACTAGCAATTCAAGAGACCCAGTACTTC

D gene: -
clone size: many
J gene: TRBJ2-5
V gene: TRBV29-1
CDR3 protein: CSVEDMGLRETQYF
CDR3 DNA: TGCAGCGTTGAAGATATGGGGTTAAGAGAGACCCAGTACTTC

D gene: -
clone size: -
J gene: TRBJ2-7
V gene: TRBV12-3/TRBV12-4
CDR3 protein: CASSAAGTMPSHEQYF
CDR3 DNA: TGTGCCAGCAGTGCCGCCGGGACCATGCCCTCCCACGAGCAGTACTTC

D gene: TRBD2
clone size: -
J gene: TRBJ2-1
V gene: TRBV28
CDR3 protein: CASSIQRTSPSNEQFF
CDR3 DNA: TGTGCCAGCTCGATCCAGAGGACTAGTCCTTCCAATGAGCAGTTCTTC

D gene: TRBD2
clone size: -
J gene: TRBJ2-2
V gene: TRBV15
CDR3 protein: CATSRDAGGWTGELFF
CDR3 DNA: TGTGCCACCAGCAGAGATGCGGGGGGCTGGACCGGGGAGCTGTTTTTT

D gene: -
clone size: -
J gene: TRBJ1-4
V gene: TRBV7-3
CDR3 protein: CAAMIATNEKLFF
CDR3 DNA: TGTGCCGCCATGATTGCAACTAATGAAAAACTGTTTTTT

D gene: -
clone size: few
J gene: TRBJ1-4
V gene: TRBV12-3/TRBV12-4
CDR3 protein: CASSFEGRKLFF
CDR3 DNA: TGTGCCAGCAGTTTTGAAGGGCGGAAACTGTTTTTT

D gene: TRBD1
clone size: -
J gene: TRBJ1-6
V gene: TRBV6-5
CDR3 protein: CASSYVGTGGRNSPLHF
CDR3 DNA: TGTGCCAGCAGTTACGTGGGGACAGGGGGCCGAAATTCACCCCTCCACTTT

D gene: -
clone size: -
J gene: TRBJ1-2
V gene: TRBV7-2
CDR3 protein: CASSLRRENYGYTF
CDR3 DNA: TGTGCCAGCAGCTTAAGGCGGGAGAATTATGGCTACACCTTC

D gene: -
clone size: -
J gene: TRBJ2-1
V gene: TRBV5-1
CDR3 protein: CASSLAPESSYNEQFF
CDR3 DNA: TGCGCCAGCAGCTTGGCCCCGGAATCTTCCTACAATGAGCAGTTCTTC

D gene: -
clone size: many
J gene: TRBJ2-5
V gene: TRBV7-2
CDR3 protein: CASRRDPHRETQYF
CDR3 DNA: TGTGCCAGCAGGAGGGACCCACATCGTGAGACCCAGTACTTC

D gene: -
clone size: few
J gene: TRBJ1-1
V gene: TRBV3-1
CDR3 protein: CASSQEPLQAFF
CDR3 DNA: TGTGCCAGCAGCCAAGAACCCCTTCAAGCTTTCTTT

D gene: -
clone size: -
J gene: TRBJ1-2
V gene: TRBV2
CDR3 protein: CASSESGVGVSGYTF
CDR3 DNA: TGTGCCAGCAGTGAGTCGGGGGTAGGGGTAAGCGGCTACACCTTC

D gene: -
clone size: few
J gene: TRBJ1-2
V gene: TRBV29-1
CDR3 protein: CSVVMRGSYGYTF
CDR3 DNA: TGCAGCGTTGTTATGAGGGGAAGCTATGGCTACACCTTC

D gene: TRBD1
clone size: -
J gene: TRBJ1-5
V gene: TRBV20-1
CDR3 protein: CSASVDRGHSNQPQHF
CDR3 DNA: TGCAGTGCTAGTGTGGACAGGGGTCATAGCAATCAGCCCCAGCATTTT

D gene: TRBD2
clone size: -
J gene: TRBJ2-1
V gene: TRBV3-1
CDR3 protein: CASSPLGLAEEQFF
CDR3 DNA: TGTGCCAGCAGCCCACTGGGGCTAGCGGAAGAGCAGTTCTTC

D gene: TRBD1
clone size: few
J gene: TRBJ2-7
V gene: TRBV6-5
CDR3 protein: CATSRYGTGSYEQYF
CDR3 DNA: TGTGCCACCAGCAGGTACGGGACAGGGTCCTACGAGCAGTACTTC

D gene: TRBD2
clone size: -
J gene: TRBJ2-1
V gene: TRBV6-2/TRBV6-3
CDR3 protein: CASSYPSREVRSYNEQFF
CDR3 DNA: TGTGCCAGCAGTTACCCGTCGCGGGAGGTCAGGTCCTACAATGAGCAGTTCTTC

D gene: -
clone size: -
J gene: TRBJ2-7
V gene: TRBV5-1
CDR3 protein: CASSSQARDPYEQYF
CDR3 DNA: TGCGCCAGCAGCTCCCAAGCTCGGGACCCCTACGAGCAGTACTTC

D gene: TRBD2
clone size: -
J gene: TRBJ2-1
V gene: TRBV6-5
CDR3 protein: CASSSPIAGPMITGEQFF
CDR3 DNA: TGTGCCAGCAGTTCGCCGATAGCGGGACCCATGATAACGGGTGAGCAGTTCTTC

D gene: TRBD1
clone size: -
J gene: TRBJ2-7
V gene: TRBV7-2
CDR3 protein: CASSPSTGGYEQYF
CDR3 DNA: TGTGCCAGCAGCCCCTCGACAGGGGGCTACGAGCAGTACTTC

D gene: -
clone size: once
J gene: TRBJ1-4
V gene: TRBV6-4
CDR3 protein: CASTENPGLGEKLFF
CDR3 DNA: TGTGCCAGCACCGAAAATCCCGGTCTTGGGGAAAAACTGTTTTTT

D gene: -
clone size: few
J gene: TRBJ2-3
V gene: TRBV12-3/TRBV12-4
CDR3 protein: CASSFRKGKDTQYF
CDR3 DNA: TGTGCCAGCAGTTTCCGGAAAGGGAAAGATACGCAGTATTTT

D gene: -
clone size: -
J gene: TRBJ2-7
V gene: TRBV5-1
CDR3 protein: CASSSQGVGYEQYF
CDR3 DNA: TGCGCCAGCAGCTCACAGGGTGTTGGCTACGAGCAGTACTTC

D gene: TRBD1
clone size: -
J gene: TRBJ2-7
V gene: TRBV7-2
CDR3 protein: CASRGQGRYEQYF
CDR3 DNA: TGTGCCAGCAGGGGACAGGGAAGGTACGAGCAGTACTTC

D gene: -
clone size: few
J gene: TRBJ2-6
V gene: TRBV10-3
CDR3 protein: CAISPDLGPAVLTF
CDR3 DNA: TGTGCCATCAGCCCTGACTTGGGCCCCGCCGTCCTGACTTTC

D gene: -
clone size: -
J gene: TRBJ1-2
V gene: TRBV19
CDR3 protein: CASSIAYNRGNYGYTF
CDR3 DNA: TGTGCCAGTAGTATAGCCTACAACCGGGGTAACTATGGCTACACCTTC

D gene: -
clone size: -
J gene: TRBJ2-5
V gene: TRBV7-3
CDR3 protein: CASSSSSFGGETQYF
CDR3 DNA: TGTGCCAGCAGCTCATCGTCCTTTGGGGGAGAGACCCAGTACTTC

D gene: -
clone size: few
J gene: TRBJ2-5
V gene: TRBV30
CDR3 protein: CAWSPRFRVRYF
CDR3 DNA: TGTGCCTGGAGTCCCCGGTTCCGGGTTAGGTACTTC

D gene: TRBD2
clone size: -
J gene: TRBJ2-3
V gene: TRBV11-1
CDR3 protein: CASTWEGGRYAYF
CDR3 DNA: TGTGCGAGCACGTGGGAGGGCGGTCGGTACGCGTATTTT

D gene: -
clone size: -
J gene: TRBJ1-2
V gene: TRBV27
CDR3 protein: CASSLGGLGDRRRNGYTF
CDR3 DNA: TGTGCCAGCAGCCTAGGAGGGTTAGGCGACAGGAGGAGAAATGGCTACACCTTC

D gene: -
clone size: once
J gene: TRBJ2-1
V gene: TRBV7-9
CDR3 protein: CASSYVDFPRDNEQFF
CDR3 DNA: TGTGCCAGCAGCTACGTGGACTTCCCTCGGGACAATGAGCAGTTCTTC

D gene: TRBD2
clone size: -
J gene: TRBJ2-1
V gene: TRBV24-1
CDR3 protein: CATKIGTTLYNEQFF
CDR3 DNA: TGTGCCACCAAAATCGGGACTACCTTGTACAATGAGCAGTTCTTC

D gene: -
clone size: -
J gene: TRBJ2-1
V gene: TRBV5-6
CDR3 protein: CASSLWRRYNNERFF
CDR3 DNA: TGTGCCAGCAGCTTGTGGCGGCGATATAACAATGAGCGGTTCTTC

D gene: TRBD1
clone size: -
J gene: TRBJ2-4
V gene: TRBV7-2
CDR3 protein: CASSFRPGTGAGDIRYF
CDR3 DNA: TGTGCCAGCAGCTTCCGCCCCGGGACAGGGGCTGGGGACATTCGGTACTTC

D gene: TRBD1
clone size: -
J gene: TRBJ2-5
V gene: TRBV12-3/TRBV12-4
CDR3 protein: CASSLGTGRVQYF
CDR3 DNA: TGTGCCAGCAGCTTAGGGACAGGGAGGGTGCAGTACTTC

D gene: -
clone size: few
J gene: TRBJ2-3
V gene: TRBV29-1
CDR3 protein: CSVLRDTGTDTQYF
CDR3 DNA: TGCAGCGTGTTACGGGACACCGGGACAGATACGCAGTATTTT

D gene: -
clone size: -
J gene: TRBJ2-1
V gene: TRBV5-6
CDR3 protein: CASSIHNEQFF
CDR3 DNA: TGTGCCAGCAGCATTCACAATGAGCAGTTCTTC

D gene: -
clone size: -
J gene: TRBJ1-2
V gene: TRBV5-1
CDR3 protein: CASSPTHSGYGYTF
CDR3 DNA: TGCGCCAGCAGCCCGACCCACAGCGGCTATGGCTACACCTTC

D gene: -
clone size: once
J gene: TRBJ2-7
V gene: TRBV7-9
CDR3 protein: CASSVGLSTYEQYF
CDR3 DNA: TGTGCCAGCAGCGTAGGCCTATCCACCTACGAGCAGTACTTC

D gene: -
clone size: -
J gene: TRBJ1-2
V gene: TRBV14
CDR3 protein: CASSQEWYYGYTF
CDR3 DNA: TGTGCCAGCAGCCAAGAATGGTACTATGGCTACACCTTC

D gene: -
clone size: -
J gene: TRBJ1-2
V gene: TRBV7-9
CDR3 protein: CASSPSAGWDYTF
CDR3 DNA: TGTGCCAGCAGCCCGTCGGCGGGGTGGGACTACACCTTC

D gene: TRBD1
clone size: -
J gene: TRBJ1-3
V gene: TRBV20-1
CDR3 protein: CSARPRQGTGNTIYF
CDR3 DNA: TGCAGTGCTAGACCAAGACAGGGAACTGGAAACACCATATATTTT

D gene: TRBD2
clone size: -
J gene: TRBJ2-1
V gene: TRBV9
CDR3 protein: CASITGLAGVLDNEQFF
CDR3 DNA: TGTGCCAGCATCACCGGACTAGCGGGAGTATTGGACAATGAGCAGTTCTTC

D gene: -
clone size: -
J gene: TRBJ2-7
V gene: TRBV28
CDR3 protein: CASRDSKSYEQYF
CDR3 DNA: TGTGCCAGCAGGGACAGCAAGTCCTACGAGCAGTACTTC

D gene: TRBD2
clone size: -
J gene: TRBJ2-1
V gene: TRBV4-2
CDR3 protein: CASSQEGTGTSVPHEQFF
CDR3 DNA: TGTGCCAGCAGCCAAGAAGGAACCGGGACTAGCGTCCCCCATGAGCAGTTCTTC